A selection of T cell receptor beta chains follows, all from one sample in a study of identifying expanded T cells in peripheral blood. The repertoire was sequenced with immunoSEQ multiplex PCR; TCRdb's copy has only in-frame clones and lacks some. Among about 110,000 clones listed, about 87% were seen once. Sequenced: blood. The receptor set was obtained from a person aged 18 to 75 in good health. The CDR3 runs from the conserved cysteine through the conserved F or W. Fields, in order: CDR3 protein, CDR3 DNA, J gene, D gene, V gene, clone size. The D gene is left open where the match is weak. Clone sizes are given selectively: once, few, many, or a class where the clone is expanded.

cdr3_aa: CASTLTGLAGEQYF; cdr3_nt: TGTGCCAGTACCCTAACGGGACTAGCTGGCGAGCAGTACTTC; j_call: TRBJ2-7; d_call: TRBD2; v_call: TRBV19; clone_size: -
cdr3_aa: CASSYSNRQNGGYTF; cdr3_nt: TGTGCCAGCAGTTACTCGAATCGACAAAACGGAGGCTACACCTTC; j_call: TRBJ1-2; d_call: -; v_call: TRBV6-5; clone_size: -
cdr3_aa: CASRDTPGGSGTDTQYF; cdr3_nt: TGTGCCAGCAGGGACACTCCGGGGGGATCCGGCACAGATACGCAGTATTTT; j_call: TRBJ2-3; d_call: TRBD2; v_call: TRBV27; clone_size: -
cdr3_aa: CASCRYSGNTIYF; cdr3_nt: TGTGCCAGCTGTAGGTACTCTGGAAACACCATATATTTT; j_call: TRBJ1-3; d_call: -; v_call: TRBV28; clone_size: -
cdr3_aa: CASSVAAGHRNYGYTF; cdr3_nt: TGTGCCAGCAGTGTCGCCGCGGGACACCGGAACTATGGCTACACCTTC; j_call: TRBJ1-2; d_call: -; v_call: TRBV9; clone_size: -
cdr3_aa: CAGTPGGSNEKLFF; cdr3_nt: TGTGCCGGAACCCCAGGGGGATCGAATGAAAAACTGTTTTTT; j_call: TRBJ1-4; d_call: TRBD1; v_call: TRBV30; clone_size: -
cdr3_aa: CASTARDSYYNEQFF; cdr3_nt: TGTGCCAGCACCGCTAGGGACAGTTATTACAATGAGCAGTTCTTC; j_call: TRBJ2-1; d_call: TRBD1; v_call: TRBV6-1; clone_size: -
cdr3_aa: CASSQQRRDFGYTF; cdr3_nt: TGCGCCAGCAGCCAACAGCGACGGGACTTCGGGTACACCTTC; j_call: TRBJ1-2; d_call: -; v_call: TRBV5-1; clone_size: few
cdr3_aa: CASSRRDSNDEQYF; cdr3_nt: TGTGCCAGCAGTCGCCGGGACTCAAACGACGAGCAGTACTTC; j_call: TRBJ2-7; d_call: -; v_call: TRBV6-5; clone_size: -
cdr3_aa: CASSRLSTRSTDTQYF; cdr3_nt: TGTGCCAGCTCACGATTAAGCACGAGGAGCACAGATACGCAGTATTTT; j_call: TRBJ2-3; d_call: -; v_call: TRBV18; clone_size: -
cdr3_aa: CASSFTRNSPLHF; cdr3_nt: TGTGCCAGCAGCTTCACACGTAATTCACCCCTCCACTTT; j_call: TRBJ1-6; d_call: -; v_call: TRBV7-2; clone_size: few
cdr3_aa: CASSFHVGGDTQYF; cdr3_nt: TGTGCCAGCAGTTTCCACGTGGGAGGCGATACGCAGTATTTT; j_call: TRBJ2-3; d_call: -; v_call: TRBV27; clone_size: once
cdr3_aa: CASRASGRAPTQYF; cdr3_nt: TGTGCCAGCAGGGCTAGCGGGAGGGCCCCGACCCAGTACTTC; j_call: TRBJ2-5; d_call: TRBD2; v_call: TRBV28; clone_size: -
cdr3_aa: CASSQENSPAGGVNEQFF; cdr3_nt: TGCGCCAGCAGCCAAGAAAATAGTCCGGCGGGGGGTGTTAATGAGCAGTTCTTC; j_call: TRBJ2-1; d_call: TRBD2; v_call: TRBV4-3; clone_size: -
cdr3_aa: CASSAGETQYF; cdr3_nt: TGTGCCAGCAGTGCAGGAGAGACCCAGTACTTC; j_call: TRBJ2-5; d_call: -; v_call: TRBV2; clone_size: -
cdr3_aa: CASIGRDQETQYF; cdr3_nt: TGTGCCAGCATCGGCAGAGACCAAGAGACCCAGTACTTC; j_call: TRBJ2-5; d_call: -; v_call: TRBV6-6; clone_size: -
cdr3_aa: CASSPDRGAYGYTF; cdr3_nt: TGTGCCAGCTCACCTGACAGGGGGGCATATGGCTACACCTTC; j_call: TRBJ1-2; d_call: TRBD1; v_call: TRBV18; clone_size: -
cdr3_aa: CASSITTREQYF; cdr3_nt: TGCGCCAGCAGCATAACAACCAGGGAGCAGTACTTC; j_call: TRBJ2-7; d_call: -; v_call: TRBV5-1; clone_size: -
cdr3_aa: CASSDPPRIYEQFF; cdr3_nt: TGTGCCAGCAGTGACCCCCCTAGAATCTATGAGCAGTTCTTC; j_call: TRBJ2-1; d_call: -; v_call: TRBV6-4; clone_size: -
cdr3_aa: CASSFRPGQGIHYTF; cdr3_nt: TGTGCCAGCAGCTTTCGACCGGGACAGGGGATACACTACACCTTC; j_call: TRBJ1-2; d_call: TRBD1; v_call: TRBV7-8; clone_size: -
cdr3_aa: CASSFQGGTYEQYF; cdr3_nt: TGTGCCAGCAGCTTCCAGGGGGGGACCTACGAGCAGTACTTC; j_call: TRBJ2-7; d_call: -; v_call: TRBV7-9; clone_size: -
cdr3_aa: CASSEASEQYF; cdr3_nt: TGTGCCAGCAGTGAAGCCTCCGAGCAGTACTTC; j_call: TRBJ2-7; d_call: -; v_call: TRBV5-4; clone_size: -